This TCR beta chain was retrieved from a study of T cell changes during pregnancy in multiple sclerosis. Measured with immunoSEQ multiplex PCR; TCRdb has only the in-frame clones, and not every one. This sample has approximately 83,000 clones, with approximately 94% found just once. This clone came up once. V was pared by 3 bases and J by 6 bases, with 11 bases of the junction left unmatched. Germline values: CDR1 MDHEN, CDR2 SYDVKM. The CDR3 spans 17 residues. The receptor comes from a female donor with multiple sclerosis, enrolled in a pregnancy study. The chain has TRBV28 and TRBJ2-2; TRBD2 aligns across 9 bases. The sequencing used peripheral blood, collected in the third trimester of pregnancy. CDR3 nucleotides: TGTGCCAGCAGTTTCGTTCGGGGACTAGCTCTCTCCGGGGAGCTGTTTTTT. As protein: CASSFVRGLALSGELFF.